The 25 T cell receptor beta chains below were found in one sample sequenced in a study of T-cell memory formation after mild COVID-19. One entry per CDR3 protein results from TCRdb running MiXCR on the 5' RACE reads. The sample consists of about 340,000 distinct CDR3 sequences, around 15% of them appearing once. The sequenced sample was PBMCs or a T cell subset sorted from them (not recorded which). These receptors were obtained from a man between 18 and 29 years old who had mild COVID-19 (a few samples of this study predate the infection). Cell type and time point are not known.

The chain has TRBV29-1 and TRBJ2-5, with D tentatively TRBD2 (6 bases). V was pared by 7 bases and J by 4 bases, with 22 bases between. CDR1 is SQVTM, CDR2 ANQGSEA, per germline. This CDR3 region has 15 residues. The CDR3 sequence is CSAKWEAGPGETQYF. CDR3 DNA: TGCAGCGCAAAGTGGGAGGCAGGGCCGGGAGAGACCCAGTACTTC.

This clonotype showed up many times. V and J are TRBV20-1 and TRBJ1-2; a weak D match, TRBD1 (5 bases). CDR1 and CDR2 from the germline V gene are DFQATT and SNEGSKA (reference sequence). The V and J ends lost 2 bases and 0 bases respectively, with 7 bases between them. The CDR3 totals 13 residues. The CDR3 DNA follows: TGCAGTGCTAGATCGGGGGCTAACTATGGCTACACCTTC. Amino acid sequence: CSARSGANYGYTF.

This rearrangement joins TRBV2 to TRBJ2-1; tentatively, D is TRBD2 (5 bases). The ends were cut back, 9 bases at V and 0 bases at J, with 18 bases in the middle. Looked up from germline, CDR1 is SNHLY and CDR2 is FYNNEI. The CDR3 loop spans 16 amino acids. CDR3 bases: TGTGCCAGACTTGACACTAGGATGAGCTCCTACAATGAGCAGTTCTTC. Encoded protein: CARLDTRMSSYNEQFF.

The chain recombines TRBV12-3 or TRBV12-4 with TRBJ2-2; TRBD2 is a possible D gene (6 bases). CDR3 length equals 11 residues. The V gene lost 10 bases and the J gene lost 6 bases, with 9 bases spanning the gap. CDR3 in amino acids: CAIREAGELFF. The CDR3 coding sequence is TGTGCCATAAGGGAGGCCGGGGAGCTGTTTTTT.

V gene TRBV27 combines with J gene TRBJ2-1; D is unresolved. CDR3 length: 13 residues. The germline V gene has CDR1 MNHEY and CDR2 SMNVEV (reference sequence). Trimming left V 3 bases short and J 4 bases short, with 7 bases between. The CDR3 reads CASSFSEYNEQFF. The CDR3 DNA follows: TGTGCCAGCAGTTTTTCCGAGTACAATGAGCAGTTCTTC.

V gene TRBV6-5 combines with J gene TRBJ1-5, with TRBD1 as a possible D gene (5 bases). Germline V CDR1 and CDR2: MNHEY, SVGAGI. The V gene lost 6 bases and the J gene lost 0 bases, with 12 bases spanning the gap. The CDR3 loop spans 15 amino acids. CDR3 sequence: CASSRQYNSNQPQHF. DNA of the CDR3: TGTGCCAGCAGCCGACAGTATAATAGCAATCAGCCCCAGCATTTT.

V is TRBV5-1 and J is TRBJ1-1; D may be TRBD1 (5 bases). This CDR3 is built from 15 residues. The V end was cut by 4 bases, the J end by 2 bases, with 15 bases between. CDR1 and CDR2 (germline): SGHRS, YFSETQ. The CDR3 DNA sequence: TGCGCCAGCAGCCGCGGGGGGGATCCAAACACTGAAGCTTTCTTT. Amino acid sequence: CASSRGGDPNTEAFF.

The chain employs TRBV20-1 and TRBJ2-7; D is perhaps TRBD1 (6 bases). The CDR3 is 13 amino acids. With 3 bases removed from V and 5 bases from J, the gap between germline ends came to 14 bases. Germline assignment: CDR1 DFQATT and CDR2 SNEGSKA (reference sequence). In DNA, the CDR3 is TGCAGTGCTAGGCCCACCCCAGGGGACGAGCAGTACGTC. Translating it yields CSARPTPGDEQYV.

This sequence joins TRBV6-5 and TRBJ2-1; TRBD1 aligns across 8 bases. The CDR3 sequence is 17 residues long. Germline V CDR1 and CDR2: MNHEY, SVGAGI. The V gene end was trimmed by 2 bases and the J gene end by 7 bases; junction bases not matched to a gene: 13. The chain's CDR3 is CASSYREPRTGRNEQFF. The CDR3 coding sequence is TGTGCCAGCAGTTACAGGGAGCCAAGGACAGGGCGGAATGAGCAGTTCTTC.

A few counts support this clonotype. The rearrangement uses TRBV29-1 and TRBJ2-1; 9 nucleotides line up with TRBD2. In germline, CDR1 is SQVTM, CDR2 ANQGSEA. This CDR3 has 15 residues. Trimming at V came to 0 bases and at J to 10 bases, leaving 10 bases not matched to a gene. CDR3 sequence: CSVEERGGPKREQFF. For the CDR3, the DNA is TGCAGCGTTGAAGAGCGGGGGGGCCCAAAAAGGGAGCAGTTCTTC.

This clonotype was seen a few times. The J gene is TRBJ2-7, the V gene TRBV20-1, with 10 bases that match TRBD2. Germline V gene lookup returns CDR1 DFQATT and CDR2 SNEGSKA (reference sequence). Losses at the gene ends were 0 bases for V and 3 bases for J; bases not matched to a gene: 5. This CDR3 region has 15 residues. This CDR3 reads CSARDSQRGGYEQYF. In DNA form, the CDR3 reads TGCAGTGCTAGAGATTCCCAGCGGGGGGGCTACGAGCAGTACTTC.

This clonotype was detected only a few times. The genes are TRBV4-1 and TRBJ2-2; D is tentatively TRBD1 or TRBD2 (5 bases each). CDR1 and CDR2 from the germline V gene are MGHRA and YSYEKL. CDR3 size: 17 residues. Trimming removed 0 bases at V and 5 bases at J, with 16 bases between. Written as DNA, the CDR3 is TGCGCCAGCAGCCAAGAAGTAGGGGAGATTACTACCGGGGAGCTGTTTTTT. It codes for CASSQEVGEITTGELFF.

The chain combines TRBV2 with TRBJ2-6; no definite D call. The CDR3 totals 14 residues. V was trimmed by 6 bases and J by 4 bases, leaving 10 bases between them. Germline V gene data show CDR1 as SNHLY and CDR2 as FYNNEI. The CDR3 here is CASRSLLGANVLTF. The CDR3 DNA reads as TGTGCCAGCAGATCTTTATTGGGGGCCAACGTCCTGACTTTC.

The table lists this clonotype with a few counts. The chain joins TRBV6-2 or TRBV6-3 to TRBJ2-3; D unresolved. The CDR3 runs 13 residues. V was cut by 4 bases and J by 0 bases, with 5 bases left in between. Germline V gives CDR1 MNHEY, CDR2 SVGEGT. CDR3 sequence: CASSSKSTDTQYF. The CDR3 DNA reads TGTGCCAGCAGTTCCAAAAGCACAGATACGCAGTATTTT.

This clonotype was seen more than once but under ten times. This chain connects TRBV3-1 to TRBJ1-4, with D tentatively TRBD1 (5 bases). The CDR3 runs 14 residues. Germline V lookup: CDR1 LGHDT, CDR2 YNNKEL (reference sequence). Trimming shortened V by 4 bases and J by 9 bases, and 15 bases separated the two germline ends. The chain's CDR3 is CASSPSQERQKLFF. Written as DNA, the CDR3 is TGTGCCAGCAGCCCTTCACAGGAGAGGCAAAAACTGTTTTTT.

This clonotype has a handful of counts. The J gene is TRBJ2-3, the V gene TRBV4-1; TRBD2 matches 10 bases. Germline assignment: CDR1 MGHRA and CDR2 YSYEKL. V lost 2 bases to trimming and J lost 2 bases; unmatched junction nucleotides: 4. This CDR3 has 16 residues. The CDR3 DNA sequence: TGCGCCAGCAGCCAATTTCTAGCGGGGGACACAGATACGCAGTATTTT. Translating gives CASSQFLAGDTDTQYF.

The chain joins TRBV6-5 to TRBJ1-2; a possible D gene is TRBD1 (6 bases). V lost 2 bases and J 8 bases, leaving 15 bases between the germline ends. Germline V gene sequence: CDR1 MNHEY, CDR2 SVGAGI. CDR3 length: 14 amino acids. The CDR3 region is CASSYGQTKWGYTF. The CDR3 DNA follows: TGTGCCAGCAGTTACGGACAGACTAAATGGGGCTACACCTTC.

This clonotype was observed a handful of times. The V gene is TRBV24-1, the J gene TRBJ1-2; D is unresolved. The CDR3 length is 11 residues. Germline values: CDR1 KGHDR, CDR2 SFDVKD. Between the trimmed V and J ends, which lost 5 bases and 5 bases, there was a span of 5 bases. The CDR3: CATSASYGYTF. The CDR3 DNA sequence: TGTGCCACCAGTGCCTCTTATGGCTACACCTTC.

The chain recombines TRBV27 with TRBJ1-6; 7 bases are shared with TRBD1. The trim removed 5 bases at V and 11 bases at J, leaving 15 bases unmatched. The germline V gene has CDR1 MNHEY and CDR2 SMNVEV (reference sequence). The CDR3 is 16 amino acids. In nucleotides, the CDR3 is TGTGCCAGCAGTCGTAGGACAGGCCGGCCGGGGACACCCCTCCACTTT. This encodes CASSRRTGRPGTPLHF.

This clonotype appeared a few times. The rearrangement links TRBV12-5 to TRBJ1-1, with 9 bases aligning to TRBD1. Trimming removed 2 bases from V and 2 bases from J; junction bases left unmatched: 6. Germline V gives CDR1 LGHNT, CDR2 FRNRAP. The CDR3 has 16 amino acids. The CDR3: CASGLYPTGGNTEAFF. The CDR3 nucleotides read TGTGCTAGTGGTTTGTACCCGACAGGGGGAAACACTGAAGCTTTCTTT.

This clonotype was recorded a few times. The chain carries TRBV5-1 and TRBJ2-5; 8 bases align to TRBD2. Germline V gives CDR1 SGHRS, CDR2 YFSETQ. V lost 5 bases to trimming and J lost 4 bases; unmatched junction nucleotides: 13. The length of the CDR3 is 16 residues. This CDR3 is CASSLLRGGVLETQYF. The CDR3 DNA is TGCGCCAGCAGTCTACTCCGGGGGGGAGTTCTAGAGACCCAGTACTTC.

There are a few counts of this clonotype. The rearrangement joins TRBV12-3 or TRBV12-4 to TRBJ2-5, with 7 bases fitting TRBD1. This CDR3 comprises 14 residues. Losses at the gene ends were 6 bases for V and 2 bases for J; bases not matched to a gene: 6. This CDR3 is CASRGTESQETQYF. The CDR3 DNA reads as TGTGCCAGCAGGGGGACAGAGTCACAAGAGACCCAGTACTTC.

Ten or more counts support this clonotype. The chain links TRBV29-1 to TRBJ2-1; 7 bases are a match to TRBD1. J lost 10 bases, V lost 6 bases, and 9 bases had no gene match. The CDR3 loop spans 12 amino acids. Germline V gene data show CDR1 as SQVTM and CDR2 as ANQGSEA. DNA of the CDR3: TGCAGCGTATCGACAGGGCGCAACGAGCAGTTCTTC. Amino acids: CSVSTGRNEQFF.

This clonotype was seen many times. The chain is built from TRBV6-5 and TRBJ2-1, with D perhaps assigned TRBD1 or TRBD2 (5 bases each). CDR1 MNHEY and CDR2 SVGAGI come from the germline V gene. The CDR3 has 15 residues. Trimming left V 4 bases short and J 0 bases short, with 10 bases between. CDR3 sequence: CASSWAGSSYNEQFF. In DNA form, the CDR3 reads TGTGCCAGCAGTTGGGCAGGGAGCTCCTACAATGAGCAGTTCTTC.

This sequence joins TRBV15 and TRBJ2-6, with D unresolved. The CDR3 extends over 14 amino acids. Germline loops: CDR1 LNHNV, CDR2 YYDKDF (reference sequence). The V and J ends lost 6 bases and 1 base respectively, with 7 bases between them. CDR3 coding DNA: TGTGCCACCAGGCCCGAGTCTGGGGCCAACGTCCTGACTTTC. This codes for CATRPESGANVLTF.